Presented here are 8 T cell receptor beta chains from one specimen sequenced in a study of blood T cell repertoires in COVID-19. TCRdb's copy holds only in-frame clones and misses some; the assay was immunoSEQ multiplex PCR. This sample yields around 170,000 clones, of which roughly 80% are seen a single time; under 15% belongs to the top ten. The sample comprised PBMCs or T cells enriched from blood (not recorded which). The source of these receptors is a man in his sixties who had been exposed to COVID-19.

The CDR3 sequence: CASSSGLAGGYEQYF. CDR3 bases: TGTGCCAGCAGCTCTGGACTAGCGGGAGGTTACGAGCAGTACTTC. V usage is TRBV11-3 and J usage is TRBJ2-7, with 14 nucleotides matching TRBD2. CDR1 and CDR2 (germline): SGHNT, YENEEA. The CDR3 is made up of 15 amino acids. V shed 4 bases and J 4 bases; nucleotides not matched to a gene: 3.

This chain links TRBV12-3 or TRBV12-4 with TRBJ2-7; the match to TRBD2 covers 8 bases. The CDR3 is made up of 13 amino acids. V gave up 6 bases and J gave up 4 bases; unmatched junction bases: 5. The CDR3 DNA reads as TGTGCCAGCAGGCTAGCGGGTGATTACGAGCAGTACTTC. As protein: CASRLAGDYEQYF.

V gene TRBV14 combines with J gene TRBJ2-7, with TRBD2 identical over 12 bases. This CDR3 comprises 16 residues. Germline V CDR1 and CDR2: SGHDN, FVKESK. The V segment lost 6 bases and the J segment 2 bases; nucleotides outside the gene matches: 8. The chain's CDR3 is CASSFLAGGPPYEQYF. CDR3 nucleotides: TGTGCCAGCAGTTTTCTAGCGGGAGGGCCTCCCTACGAGCAGTACTTC.

Only one count was recorded for this clone. The chain links TRBV11-2 to TRBJ2-5, with 10 bases fitting TRBD1. The V gene end was trimmed by 5 bases and the J gene end by 5 bases; junction bases not matched to a gene: 8. The length of the CDR3 is 15 residues. Germline values: CDR1 SGHAT, CDR2 FQNNGV. The CDR3 loop is CASSPGTGVLETQYF. CDR3 in DNA: TGTGCCAGCAGCCCAGGGACAGGGGTTTTGGAGACCCAGTACTTC.

The chain employs TRBV9 and TRBJ2-3, with 9 bases identical to TRBD2. This CDR3 contains 14 residues. V was clipped by 7 bases and J by 2 bases; unmatched bases: 5. The germline V gene encodes CDR1 SGDLS and CDR2 YYNGEE. The CDR3 DNA reads TGTGCCAGCGCGGGGGGGCTATACACAGATACGCAGTATTTT. Its translation is CASAGGLYTDTQYF.

A few counts support this clone. J is TRBJ1-2 and V is TRBV25-1, with D perhaps TRBD1 (6 bases). Germline assignment: CDR1 MGHDK and CDR2 SYGVNS. The CDR3 covers 13 residues. The V gene lost 4 bases and the J gene lost 4 bases, with 10 bases spanning the gap. CDR3 in amino acids: CASSGMTGYGYTF. The CDR3 DNA follows: TGTGCCAGCAGTGGGATGACAGGCTATGGCTACACCTTC.

The V call is TRBV7-9, the J call TRBJ1-1, with D maybe TRBD1 (5 bases). The germline V gene has CDR1 SEHNR and CDR2 FQNEAQ (reference sequence). Trimming removed 11 bases at V and 0 bases at J, with 13 bases between. CDR3 length: 13 amino acids. CDR3 sequence: CAGRGLLNTEAFF. Written as DNA, the CDR3 is TGTGCCGGACGGGGACTTTTGAACACTGAAGCTTTCTTT.

The rearrangement joins TRBV24-1 to TRBJ2-7; TRBD2 matches at 9 bases. CDR1 is KGHDR, CDR2 SFDVKD, per germline. V was clipped by 9 bases and J by 4 bases; unmatched bases: 18. The CDR3 consists of 17 residues. CDR3 protein: CATVGGRLAGSKYEQYF. CDR3 nucleotide sequence: TGTGCCACCGTCGGGGGGCGGCTAGCGGGAAGCAAGTACGAGCAGTACTTC.